Shown below are 13 T cell receptor beta chains from a single sample sequenced in a study of blood T cell repertoires in COVID-19. Repertoires were generated with immunoSEQ multiplex PCR, while TCRdb's copy carries only in-frame clones and drops some. The sample records 90,000 to 100,000 clones, around 85% being singletons. The sequencing sample was made of peripheral blood. The receptors here all came from a human donor in a cohort sampled during active COVID-19.

J is TRBJ2-1 and V is TRBV3-1 (or the pseudogene TRBV3-2); no reliable D call. The V and J ends lost 3 bases and 2 bases respectively, with 5 bases between them. The length of the CDR3 is 13 residues. Germline CDR1 and CDR2: LGHDT and YNNKEL (reference sequence). The CDR3 DNA reads TGTGCCAGCAGCCAGGGCCCCTACAATGAGCAGTTCTTC. It codes for CASSQGPYNEQFF.

This clone has only a few counts. This sequence joins TRBV6-4 and TRBJ2-5; 9 nucleotides line up with TRBD1. The CDR3 is 13 residues long. CDR1 MRHNA and CDR2 SNTAGT come from the germline V gene. The ends lost 5 bases at V and 5 bases at J; junction bases unmatched: 3. For the CDR3, the DNA is TGTGCCAGCAGTATGGACAGGGGTGAGACCCAGTACTTC. This gives the protein CASSMDRGETQYF.

The CDR3 coding sequence is TGTGCCAGCAGCCACCTAACTAGCGGAGGCACAGATACGCAGTATTTT. Translated, it gives CASSHLTSGGTDTQYF. The rearrangement joins TRBV3-1 (or the pseudogene TRBV3-2) to TRBJ2-3; 8 positions agree with TRBD2. V dropped 3 bases and J dropped 1; count of bases not matched to a gene: 6. The CDR3 sequence is 16 residues long. Germline CDR1 LGHDT, CDR2 YNNKEL (reference sequence).

The gene calls are TRBV5-1 and TRBJ2-7; the D gene is possibly TRBD1 (7 bases). TRBJ2-5 matches the DNA end more closely, so the J call is doubtful. Germline V gene sequence: CDR1 SGHRS, CDR2 YFSETQ. The CDR3 is 14 amino acids. This CDR3 is CASSLEEGAKTQYF. CDR3 DNA sequence: TGCGCCAGCAGCTTGGAGGAGGGGGCGAAGACCCAGTACTTC.

This sequence joins TRBV30 and TRBJ1-2, with 8 bases fitting TRBD1. This CDR3 contains 14 residues. Germline V gene data show CDR1 as GTSNPN and CDR2 as SVGIG (reference sequence). V trimming: 3 bases; J trimming: 3 bases; junction bases outside the gene matches: 6. CDR3 nucleotide sequence: TGTGCCTGGAGGCCGGGACAGGCTTACTATGGCTACACCTTC. Translated: CAWRPGQAYYGYTF. The entire variable domain, with the rest obtained from reference TRBV30 and TRBJ1-2, is as follows: SQTIHQWPATLVQPVGSPLSLECTVEGTSNPNLYWYRQAAGRGLQLLFYSVGIGQISSEVPQNLSASRPQDRQFILSSKKLLLSDSGFYLCAWRPGQAYYGYTFGSGTRLTVV.

The J gene is TRBJ2-1, the V gene TRBV5-5; TRBD2 might be the D (6 bases). The germline V gene has CDR1 SGHKS and CDR2 YYEKEE (reference sequence). V was cut by 0 bases and J by 8 bases, with 18 bases left in between. The length of the CDR3 is 16 residues. The CDR3 is CASSLAQGGLFHEQFF. CDR3 DNA sequence: TGTGCCAGCAGCTTGGCGCAGGGAGGACTATTCCATGAGCAGTTCTTC.

This chain links TRBV5-5 with TRBJ2-7, with 9 bases matching TRBD1. Germline V gene data show CDR1 as SGHKS and CDR2 as YYEKEE (reference sequence). The CDR3 has 16 amino acids. V lost 1 base and J lost 5; bases outside the gene matches: 10. The CDR3 sequence: CASSLFGTGTKNEQYF. The CDR3 nucleotides read TGTGCCAGCAGCTTGTTCGGGACAGGGACAAAGAACGAGCAGTACTTC.

The V call is TRBV7-8, the J call TRBJ2-7; 11 bases are shared with TRBD2. The germline V gene has CDR1 SGHVS and CDR2 FQNEAQ. V gave up 5 bases and J gave up 4 bases; unmatched junction bases: 7. There are 15 residues in the CDR3. In DNA, the CDR3 is TGTGCCAGCAGCCGATCGGCTAGCGGGAGGTACGAGCAGTACTTC. Encoded protein: CASSRSASGRYEQYF.

The chain joins TRBV5-6 to TRBJ2-5; TRBD2 agrees at 9 bases. The junction had 11 bases not matched to a gene; V was cut back by 3 bases and J by 5 bases. Per germline, CDR1 SGHDT and CDR2 YYEEEE. The CDR3 runs 16 residues. The CDR3 reads CASSSYLAGVGETQYF. In DNA form, the CDR3 reads TGTGCCAGCAGCTCCTATTTAGCGGGAGTAGGGGAGACCCAGTACTTC.

The chain recombines TRBV23-1 with TRBJ2-7; TRBD1 aligns across 10 bases. TRBV23-1 is marked as an open reading frame, function uncertain. The CDR3 loop spans 13 amino acids. V shed 3 bases, J shed 6 bases, and the junction held 2 bases outside the gene matches. The CDR3 DNA reads as TGCGCCAGCAGTCAGGGACAGGGGTGCGAGCAGTACTTC. Translating gives CASSQGQGCEQYF.

This rearrangement joins TRBV7-9 to TRBJ2-7, with 9 bases identical to TRBD1. With V trimmed by 3 bases and J by 2 bases, 5 bases remained unmatched. This CDR3 has 15 residues. Germline assignment: CDR1 SEHNR and CDR2 FQNEAQ (reference sequence). The CDR3 reads CASSLRTGAPYEQYF. For the CDR3, the DNA is TGTGCCAGCAGCTTGAGGACAGGGGCCCCCTACGAGCAGTACTTC.

The CDR3 DNA is TGTGCCAGCAGACCGGGACTAGCCCACAATGAGCAGTTCTTC. It yields the protein CASRPGLAHNEQFF. V gene TRBV6-6 combines with J gene TRBJ2-1; 9 bases align to TRBD2. CDR1 is MNHNY, CDR2 SVGAGI, per germline (reference sequence). J gave up 5 bases and V 6 bases, and 5 bases lay outside the gene matches. This CDR3 has 14 residues.

This clone was counted a single time. This chain connects TRBV2 to TRBJ2-1; D is possibly TRBD2 (6 bases). This CDR3 is built from 15 residues. V dropped 4 bases and J dropped 1 base, with 11 bases sitting between them. Germline V gives CDR1 SNHLY, CDR2 FYNNEI. This CDR3 is CASSGDFRSYNEQFF. CDR3 DNA sequence: TGTGCCAGCAGTGGGGACTTCCGGTCCTACAATGAGCAGTTCTTC.